This T cell receptor beta chain was sequenced during a study of cytotoxic CD8 clonotypes in ibrutinib-treated CLL. By share, this clone ranks as large. Only in-frame clones appear in the TCRdb table, and some are missing; sequencing was by immunoSEQ multiplex PCR. The sample shows about 39,000 clones, about 65% of them seen only once. The germline V and J ends were trimmed by 2 bases and 3 bases, with 15 bases remaining between them. Per the germline V gene, CDR1 is SGDLS and CDR2 is YYNGEE. The CDR3 length is 15 residues. The chain employs TRBV9 and TRBJ2-7; possible D gene TRBD1, 6 bases. The TCR comes from a human donor with chronic lymphocytic leukemia. Sequenced here: PBMCs, sampled at disease progression, from a patient treated with ibrutinib. CDR3 nucleotide sequence: TGTGCCAGCAGCGTTCTTCCCGGACAGAGCTACGAGCAGTACTTC. This translates into CASSVLPGQSYEQYF.